The present entry profiles one T cell receptor beta chain with its context. The read falls 3 residues short of the CDR3 end, and the missing part is taken from the germline J gene. The repertoire was sequenced with immunoSEQ multiplex PCR; TCRdb's copy has only in-frame clones and lacks some. Here the sample table reports 30,000 to 40,000 clones. HPV was found by MY09/MY11 PCR and dot-blot genotyping. This CDR3 has 14 amino acids. CDR1 is MNHEY, CDR2 SVGEGT, per germline. V was clipped by 6 bases and J by 9 bases; unmatched bases: 10. The data were obtained in a study of T cells in women clearing cervical HPV infection. At the level of the study: Controls were women whose single incident HPV16 infection cleared within 12 months without precancer or cancer. Case blood drawn at lesion detection; control blood after infection cleared.

The genes are TRBV6-2 or TRBV6-3 and TRBJ2-1; TRBD2 aligns across 8 bases. The clonotype originates from a woman between 18 and 70 years old with a cervical HPV16 infection that either progressed to CIN3+ or cleared (not recorded which). The sequencing sample was made of blood buffy coat. CDR3 region: CASSSGTRFGEQFF. The sequenced CDR3 bases are TGTGCCAGCAGCTCCGGGACTAGATTCGGTGAG.